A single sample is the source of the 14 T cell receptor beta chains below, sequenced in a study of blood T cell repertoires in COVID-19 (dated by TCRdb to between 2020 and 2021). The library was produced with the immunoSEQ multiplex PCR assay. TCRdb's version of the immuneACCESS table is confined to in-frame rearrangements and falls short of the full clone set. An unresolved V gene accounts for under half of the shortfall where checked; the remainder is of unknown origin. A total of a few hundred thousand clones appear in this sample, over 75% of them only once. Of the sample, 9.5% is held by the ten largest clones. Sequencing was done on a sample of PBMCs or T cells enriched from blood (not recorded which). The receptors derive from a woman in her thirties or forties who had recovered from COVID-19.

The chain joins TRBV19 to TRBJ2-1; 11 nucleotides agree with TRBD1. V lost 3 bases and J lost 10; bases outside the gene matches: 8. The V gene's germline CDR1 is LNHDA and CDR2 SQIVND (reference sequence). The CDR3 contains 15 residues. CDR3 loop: CASSIGTGGPKEQFF. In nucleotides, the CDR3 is TGTGCCAGTAGTATCGGGACAGGGGGGCCAAAGGAGCAGTTCTTC.

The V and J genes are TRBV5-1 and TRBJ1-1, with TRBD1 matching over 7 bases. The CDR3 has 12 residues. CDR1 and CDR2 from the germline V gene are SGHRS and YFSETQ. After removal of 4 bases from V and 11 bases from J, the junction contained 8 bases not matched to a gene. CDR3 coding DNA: TGCGCCAGCAGCGAAACAGGGGCGGGGGCTTTCTTT. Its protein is CASSETGAGAFF.

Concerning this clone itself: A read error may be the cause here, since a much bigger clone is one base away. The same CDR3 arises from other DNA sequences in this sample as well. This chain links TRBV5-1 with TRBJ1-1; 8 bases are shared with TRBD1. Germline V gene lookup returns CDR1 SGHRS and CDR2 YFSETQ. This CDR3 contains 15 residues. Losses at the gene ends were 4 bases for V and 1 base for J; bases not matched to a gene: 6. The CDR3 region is CASSPSGTGNTEAFF. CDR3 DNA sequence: TGCGCCAGCAGCCCCTCCGGGACAGGGAACACTGAAGCTTTCTTT.

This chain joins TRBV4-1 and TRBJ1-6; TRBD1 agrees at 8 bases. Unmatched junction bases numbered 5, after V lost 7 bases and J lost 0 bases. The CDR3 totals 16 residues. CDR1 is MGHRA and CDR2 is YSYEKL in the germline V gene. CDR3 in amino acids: CASTWTGSSYNSPLHF. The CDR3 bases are TGCGCCAGCACTTGGACAGGGAGCTCCTATAATTCACCCCTCCACTTT.

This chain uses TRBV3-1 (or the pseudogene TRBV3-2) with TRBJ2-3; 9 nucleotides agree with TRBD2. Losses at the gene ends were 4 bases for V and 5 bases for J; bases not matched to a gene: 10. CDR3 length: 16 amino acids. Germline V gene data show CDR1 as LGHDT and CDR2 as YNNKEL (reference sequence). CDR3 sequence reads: CASSPRGGRAGDTQYF. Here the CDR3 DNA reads TGTGCCAGCAGCCCTCGGGGCGGGAGGGCCGGAGATACGCAGTATTTT.

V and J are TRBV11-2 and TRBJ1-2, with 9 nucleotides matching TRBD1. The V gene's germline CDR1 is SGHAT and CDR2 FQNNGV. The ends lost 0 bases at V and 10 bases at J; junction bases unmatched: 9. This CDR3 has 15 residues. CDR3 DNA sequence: TGTGCCAGCAGCTTAGATCGGACCGGGACAGGGTACTACACCTTC. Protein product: CASSLDRTGTGYYTF.

CDR3 region: CASSSFGDNEQFF. As DNA, the CDR3 is TGTGCCAGCAGTTCTTTCGGGGACAATGAGCAGTTCTTC. The V call is TRBV7-6, the J call TRBJ2-1, with D possibly matching TRBD2 (5 bases). With 6 bases removed from V and 5 bases from J, the gap between germline ends came to 11 bases. CDR1 is SGHVS and CDR2 is FNYEAQ in the germline V gene. The CDR3 extends over 13 amino acids.

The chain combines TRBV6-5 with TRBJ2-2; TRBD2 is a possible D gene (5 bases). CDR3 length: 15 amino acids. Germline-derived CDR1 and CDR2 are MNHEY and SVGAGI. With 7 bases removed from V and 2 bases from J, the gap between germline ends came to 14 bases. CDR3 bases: TGTGCCAGCACGGTCGCGGAGGCAAACACCGGGGAGCTGTTTTTT. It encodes CASTVAEANTGELFF.

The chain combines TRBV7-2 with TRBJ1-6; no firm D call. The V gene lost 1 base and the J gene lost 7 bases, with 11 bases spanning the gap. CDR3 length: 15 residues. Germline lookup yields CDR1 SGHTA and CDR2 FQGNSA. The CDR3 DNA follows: TGTGCCAGCAGCTTAGGGGCGGGTTACAATTCACCCCTCCACTTT. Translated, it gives CASSLGAGYNSPLHF.

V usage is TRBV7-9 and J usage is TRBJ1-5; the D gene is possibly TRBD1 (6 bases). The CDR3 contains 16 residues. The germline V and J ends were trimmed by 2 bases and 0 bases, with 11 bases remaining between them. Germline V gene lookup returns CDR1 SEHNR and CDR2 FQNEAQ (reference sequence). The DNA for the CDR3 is TGTGCCAGCAGCTTAAGGGACACCCATAGCAATCAGCCCCAGCATTTT. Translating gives CASSLRDTHSNQPQHF. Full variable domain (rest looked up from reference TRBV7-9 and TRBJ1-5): DTGVSQNPRHKITKRGQNVTFRCDPISEHNRLYWYRQTLGQGPEFLTYFQNEAQLEKSRLLSDRFSAERPKGSFSTLEIQRTEQGDSAMYLCASSLRDTHSNQPQHFGDGTRLSIL.

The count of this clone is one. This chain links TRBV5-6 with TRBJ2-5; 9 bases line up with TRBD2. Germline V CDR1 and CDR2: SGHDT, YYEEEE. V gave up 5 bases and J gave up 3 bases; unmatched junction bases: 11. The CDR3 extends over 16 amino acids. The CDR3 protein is CASRAGWVAGEETQYF. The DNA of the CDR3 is TGTGCCAGCAGGGCCGGGTGGGTAGCGGGGGAAGAGACCCAGTACTTC.

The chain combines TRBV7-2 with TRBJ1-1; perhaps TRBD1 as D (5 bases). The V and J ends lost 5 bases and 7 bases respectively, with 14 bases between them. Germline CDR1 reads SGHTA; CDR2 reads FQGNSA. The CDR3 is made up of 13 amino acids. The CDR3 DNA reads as TGTGCCAGCAGCCTAGTGGGGGGGAATGAAGCTTTCTTT. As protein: CASSLVGGNEAFF.

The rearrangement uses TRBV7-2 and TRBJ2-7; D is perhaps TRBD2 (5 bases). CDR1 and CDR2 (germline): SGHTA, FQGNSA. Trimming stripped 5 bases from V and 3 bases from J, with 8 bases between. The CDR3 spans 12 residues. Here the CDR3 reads CASSGGGYEQYF. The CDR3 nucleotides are TGTGCCAGCAGCGGCGGAGGCTACGAGCAGTACTTC.

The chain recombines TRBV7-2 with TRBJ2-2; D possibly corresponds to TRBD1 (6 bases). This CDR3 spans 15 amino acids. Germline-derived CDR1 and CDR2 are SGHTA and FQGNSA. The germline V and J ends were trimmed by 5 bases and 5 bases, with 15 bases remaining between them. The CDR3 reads CASSPLGGGTGELFF. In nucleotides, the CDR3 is TGTGCCAGCAGCCCCTTAGGGGGTGGGACCGGGGAGCTGTTTTTT.